These 21 T cell receptor beta chains were all obtained from the same sample, sequenced in a study of shared clonotypes between healthy human individuals. Profiled with immunoSEQ multiplex PCR; TCRdb holds only in-frame clones, not every one. The sample includes under 850,000 clones, about 92% seen only once; the top ten take more than 20%. Naive CD8 cells, CD45RO-negative and positively selected for CCR7, excluded terminally differentiated effector memory CD45RA+ cells. Sequenced material: naive CD8+ T cells sorted from blood. All receptors come from a man aged 25-45 years in good health.

This chain joins TRBV7-9 and TRBJ2-3; D is uncertain. V was shortened by 6 bases and J by 2 bases, with 15 bases between the two germline ends. Germline V CDR1 and CDR2: SEHNR, FQNEAQ (reference sequence). The CDR3 has 15 amino acids. The CDR3 sequence: CASSSTIVATDTQYF. The CDR3 region has the DNA TGTGCCAGCAGTTCAACCATAGTGGCCACAGATACGCAGTATTTT.

This chain links TRBV25-1 with TRBJ2-1; the match to TRBD2 covers 8 bases. There are 17 residues in the CDR3. Germline V gene lookup returns CDR1 MGHDK and CDR2 SYGVNS. V lost 7 bases and J lost 3; bases outside the gene matches: 14. Here the CDR3 DNA reads TGTGCCAGCATAGGGCAGAGCGGGAGTGGGGTCTACAATGAGCAGTTCTTC. This encodes CASIGQSGSGVYNEQFF.

The V gene is TRBV9, the J gene TRBJ1-5; D gene uncertain. This CDR3 has 13 amino acids. Trimming took off 1 base at V and 3 bases at J, with 5 bases between the two ends. Germline assignment: CDR1 SGDLS and CDR2 YYNGEE. The CDR3 bases are TGTGCCAGCAGCGTATACGACAATCAGCCCCAGCATTTT. As protein: CASSVYDNQPQHF.

Only one count was recorded for this clone. The genes are TRBV25-1 and TRBJ2-7, with 10 positions matching TRBD2. CDR1 MGHDK and CDR2 SYGVNS come from the germline V gene. The CDR3 runs to 16 residues. Losses at the gene ends were 5 bases for V and 2 bases for J; bases not matched to a gene: 9. The DNA of the CDR3 is TGTGCCAGCAGTCCATTTTTAGCGGGAGGCGCCTACGAGCAGTACTTC. Its protein is CASSPFLAGGAYEQYF.

The chain has TRBV27 and TRBJ2-3; no definite D call. V was clipped by 5 bases and J by 2 bases, with 8 bases between them. The CDR3 sequence is 13 residues long. The germline V gene has CDR1 MNHEY and CDR2 SMNVEV (reference sequence). The CDR3 reads CASSSRITDTQYF. The CDR3 nucleotides are TGTGCCAGCAGTAGCCGTATCACAGATACGCAGTATTTT.

The chain combines TRBV10-3 with TRBJ2-5; 7 bases are a match to TRBD2. Germline CDR1 is ENHRY and CDR2 is SYGVKD. J gave up 7 bases and V 3 bases, and 14 bases lay outside the gene matches. CDR3 length equals 16 residues. The CDR3: CAISDSPQGGFGTQYF. The CDR3 coding sequence is TGTGCCATCAGTGACTCGCCCCAGGGAGGGTTCGGGACCCAGTACTTC.

The V and J genes are TRBV28 and TRBJ2-1; no definite D call. This CDR3 comprises 14 residues. Germline CDR1 reads MDHEN; CDR2 reads SYDVKM. Trimming stripped 6 bases from V and 7 bases from J, with 16 bases between. The CDR3 sequence is CASSTLGSFNEQFF. CDR3 coding DNA: TGTGCCAGCAGCACCCTAGGGTCTTTTAATGAGCAGTTCTTC.

The genes are TRBV27 and TRBJ2-7; the D is unclear. V gave up 2 bases and J gave up 5 bases, with 16 bases separating them. Germline CDR1 MNHEY, CDR2 SMNVEV (reference sequence). CDR3 length equals 15 residues. As DNA, the CDR3 is TGTGCCAGCAGTTTACTTATGAACTCTGAGAACGAGCAGTACTTC. Its protein product is CASSLLMNSENEQYF.

The CDR3 coding sequence is TGTGCCAGCAGTTATTTTGGGGCCAACGTCCTGACTTTC. It translates to CASSYFGANVLTF. The chain carries TRBV6-6 and TRBJ2-6; D remains unclear. The CDR3 extends over 13 amino acids. Germline V CDR1 and CDR2: MNHNY, SVGAGI (reference sequence). With 3 bases removed from V and 3 bases from J, the gap between germline ends came to 3 bases.

This clone was seen just once. V and J are TRBV4-3 and TRBJ2-7, with D possibly being TRBD2 (5 bases). The V end was cut by 4 bases, the J end by 3 bases, with 10 bases between. The CDR3 has 13 amino acids. The germline V gene encodes CDR1 LGHNA and CDR2 YSLEER. CDR3 protein: CASSLGSGYEQYF. As DNA, the CDR3 is TGCGCCAGCAGCCTCGGCAGCGGCTACGAGCAGTACTTC.

This clone was counted once. The chain uses TRBV27 and TRBJ1-1; D perhaps matches TRBD1 (6 bases). Germline lookup yields CDR1 MNHEY and CDR2 SMNVEV (reference sequence). V was clipped by 8 bases and J by 0 bases, with 16 bases between them. The CDR3 has 15 residues. The CDR3: CASVQRGRLNTEAFF. In nucleotides, the CDR3 is TGTGCCAGCGTACAGCGGGGGCGCTTGAACACTGAAGCTTTCTTT.

The V gene is TRBV6-1, the J gene TRBJ2-4; D unclear. This CDR3 region has 18 residues. The V end was cut by 1 base, the J end by 0 bases, with 16 bases between. Germline-derived CDR1 and CDR2 are MNHNS and SASEGT. The CDR3 loop reads CASSEDADEPLAKNIQYF. DNA for the CDR3: TGTGCCAGCAGTGAAGACGCCGACGAACCTTTAGCCAAAAACATTCAGTACTTC.

The chain has TRBV6-5 and TRBJ2-7, with 11 bases fitting TRBD2. There are 15 residues in the CDR3. Germline CDR1 reads MNHEY; CDR2 reads SVGAGI. J lost 3 bases, V lost 5 bases, and 6 bases had no gene match. CDR3 coding DNA: TGTGCCAGCAGTAACCGGGGGACTAGCGGCTACGAGCAGTACTTC. Amino acid sequence: CASSNRGTSGYEQYF.

This sequence joins TRBV6-5 and TRBJ2-5, with 8 bases that match TRBD1. The CDR3 has 14 residues. CDR1 and CDR2 (germline): MNHEY, SVGAGI. Trimming at V came to 6 bases and at J to 5 bases, leaving 8 bases not matched to a gene. DNA for the CDR3: TGTGCCAGCAGCCATCCAGGGGGCGAGGAGACCCAGTACTTC. This codes for CASSHPGGEETQYF.

The chain links TRBV13 to TRBJ1-4; 7 nucleotides line up with TRBD1. The CDR3 length is 14 residues. Trimming cost V 5 bases and J 5 bases; bases outside gene matches: 5. Germline lookup yields CDR1 PRHDT and CDR2 FYEKMQ (reference sequence). CDR3 coding DNA: TGTGCCAGCAGCATACAGGGGCCGAATGAAAAACTGTTTTTT. This sequence encodes CASSIQGPNEKLFF.

V gene TRBV6-5 combines with J gene TRBJ2-7; no definite D call. CDR1 is MNHEY and CDR2 is SVGAGI in the germline V gene. V was shortened by 5 bases and J by 2 bases, with 13 bases between the two germline ends. CDR3 length: 14 amino acids. In DNA form, the CDR3 reads TGTGCCAGCAGTCCAGACTGGACCACCTACGAGCAGTACTTC. This translates into CASSPDWTTYEQYF.

J is TRBJ1-5 and V is TRBV7-2; no clear D. Germline V lookup: CDR1 SGHTA, CDR2 FQGNSA. The ends were cut back, 1 base at V and 7 bases at J, with 14 bases in the middle. The CDR3 runs 15 residues. The CDR3 region is CASSLVRQTGQPQHF. For the CDR3, the DNA is TGTGCCAGCAGCTTAGTCAGACAAACTGGGCAGCCCCAGCATTTT.

The chain uses TRBV7-9 and TRBJ1-1; 8 bases agree with TRBD1. This CDR3 has 15 amino acids. V lost 5 bases, J lost 1 base, and 6 bases stayed unmatched. Germline CDR1 is SEHNR and CDR2 is FQNEAQ (reference sequence). CDR3 amino acids: CASSTVDRENTEAFF. In DNA, the CDR3 is TGTGCCAGCAGCACCGTGGACAGGGAGAACACTGAAGCTTTCTTT.

J is TRBJ2-3 and V is TRBV7-7, with TRBD2 matching 8 bases. CDR3 size: 14 residues. The V gene's germline CDR1 is SSHAT and CDR2 FNYEAQ (reference sequence). Unmatched junction bases numbered 1, after V lost 1 base and J lost 4 bases. CDR3 nucleotides: TGTGCCAGCAGCTTAGGACTAGCGTCAGATACGCAGTATTTT. Translated, it gives CASSLGLASDTQYF.

The rearrangement joins TRBV4-1 to TRBJ2-7, with 12 bases that match TRBD2. CDR3 length: 14 residues. Per the germline V gene, CDR1 is MGHRA and CDR2 is YSYEKL. V was pared by 5 bases and J by 6 bases, with 5 bases of the junction left unmatched. The DNA for the CDR3 is TGCGCCAGCAGCTTACTAGCGGGAGGAGGCGAGCAGTACTTC. Amino acid sequence: CASSLLAGGGEQYF.

The V gene is TRBV9, the J gene TRBJ2-3, with D possibly TRBD2 on 6 matching bases. The CDR3 covers 17 residues. The V gene lost 3 bases and the J gene lost 5 bases, with 22 bases spanning the gap. Germline V CDR1 and CDR2: SGDLS, YYNGEE. As DNA, the CDR3 is TGTGCCAGCAGCGACCAATACCTCTCGGGAGTAGAAGATACGCAGTATTTT. It codes for CASSDQYLSGVEDTQYF.